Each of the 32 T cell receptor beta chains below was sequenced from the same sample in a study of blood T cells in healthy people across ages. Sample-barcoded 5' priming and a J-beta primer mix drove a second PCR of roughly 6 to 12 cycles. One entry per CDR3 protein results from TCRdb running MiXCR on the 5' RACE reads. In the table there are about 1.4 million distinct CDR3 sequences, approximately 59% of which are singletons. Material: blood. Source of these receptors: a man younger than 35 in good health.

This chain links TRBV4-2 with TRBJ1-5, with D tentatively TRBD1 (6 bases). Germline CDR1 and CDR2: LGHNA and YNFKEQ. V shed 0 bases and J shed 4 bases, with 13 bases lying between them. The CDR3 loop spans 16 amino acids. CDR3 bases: TGTGCCAGCAGCCAAGATAGAGGGGGTGAAAATCAGCCCCAGCATTTT. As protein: CASSQDRGGENQPQHF.

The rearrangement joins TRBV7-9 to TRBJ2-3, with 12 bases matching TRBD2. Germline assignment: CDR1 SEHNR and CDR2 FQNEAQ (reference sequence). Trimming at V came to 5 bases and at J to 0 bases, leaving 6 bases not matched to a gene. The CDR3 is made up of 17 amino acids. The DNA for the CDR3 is TGTGCCAGCAGCCTTGGACTAGCGGGGACTAGCACAGATACGCAGTATTTT. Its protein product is CASSLGLAGTSTDTQYF.

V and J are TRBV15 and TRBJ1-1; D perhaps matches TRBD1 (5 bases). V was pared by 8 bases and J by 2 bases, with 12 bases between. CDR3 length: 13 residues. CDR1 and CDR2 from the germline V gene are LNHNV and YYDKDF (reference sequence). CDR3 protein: CATGASRNTEAFF. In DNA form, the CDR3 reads TGTGCCACCGGGGCAAGTCGCAACACTGAAGCTTTCTTT.

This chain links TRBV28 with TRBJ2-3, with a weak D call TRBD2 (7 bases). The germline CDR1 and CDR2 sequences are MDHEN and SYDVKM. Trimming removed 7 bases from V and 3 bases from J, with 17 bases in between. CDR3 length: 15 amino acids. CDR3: CASTRGALLTDTQYF. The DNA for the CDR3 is TGTGCCAGCACCCGGGGGGCCTTGCTGACAGATACGCAGTATTTT.

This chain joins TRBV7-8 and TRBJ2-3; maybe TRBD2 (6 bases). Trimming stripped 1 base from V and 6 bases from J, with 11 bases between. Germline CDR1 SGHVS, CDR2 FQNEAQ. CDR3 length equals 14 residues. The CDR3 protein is CASSLVFAGDTQYF. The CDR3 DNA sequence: TGTGCCAGCAGCTTAGTCTTCGCGGGGGATACGCAGTATTTT.

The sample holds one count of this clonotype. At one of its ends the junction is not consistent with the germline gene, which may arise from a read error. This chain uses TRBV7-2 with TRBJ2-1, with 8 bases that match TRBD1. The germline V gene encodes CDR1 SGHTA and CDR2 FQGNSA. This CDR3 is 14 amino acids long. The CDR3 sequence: CASSVATGDNEQFF. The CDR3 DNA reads TGTGCCAGCAGCGTAGCGACAGGGGACAATGAGCAGTTCTTC. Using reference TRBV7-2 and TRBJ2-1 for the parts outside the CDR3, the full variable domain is GAGVSQSPSNKVTEKGKDVELRCDPISGHTALYWYRQSLGQGLEFLIYFQGNSAPDKSGLPSDRFSAERTGGSVSTLTIQRTQQEDSAVYLCASSVATGDNEQFFGPGTRLTVL.

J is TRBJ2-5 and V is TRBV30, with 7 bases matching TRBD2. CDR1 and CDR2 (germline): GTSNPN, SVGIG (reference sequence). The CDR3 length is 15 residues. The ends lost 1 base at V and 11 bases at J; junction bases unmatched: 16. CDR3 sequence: CAWSALGGGVREQYF. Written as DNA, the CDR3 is TGTGCCTGGAGTGCTCTGGGGGGAGGGGTAAGGGAGCAGTACTTC.

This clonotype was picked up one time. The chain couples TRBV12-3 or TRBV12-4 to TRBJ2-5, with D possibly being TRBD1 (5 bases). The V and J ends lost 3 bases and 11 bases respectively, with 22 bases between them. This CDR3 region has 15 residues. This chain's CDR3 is CASSLVPDKAYKQYF. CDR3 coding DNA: TGTGCCAGCAGTTTGGTCCCGGACAAAGCCTACAAGCAGTACTTC.

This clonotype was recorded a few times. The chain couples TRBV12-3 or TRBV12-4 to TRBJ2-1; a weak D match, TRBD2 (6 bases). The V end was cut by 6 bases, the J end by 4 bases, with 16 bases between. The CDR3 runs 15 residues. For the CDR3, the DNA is TGTGCCAGCAGGATTGGGACTCCTGGATACAATGAGCAGTTCTTC. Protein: CASRIGTPGYNEQFF.

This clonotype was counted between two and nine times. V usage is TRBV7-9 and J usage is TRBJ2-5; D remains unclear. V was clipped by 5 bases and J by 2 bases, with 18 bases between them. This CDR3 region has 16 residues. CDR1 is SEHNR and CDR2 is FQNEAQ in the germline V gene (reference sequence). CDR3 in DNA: TGTGCCAGCAGCCTCCAGGACCGTCCAACTCAAGAGACCCAGTACTTC. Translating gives CASSLQDRPTQETQYF.

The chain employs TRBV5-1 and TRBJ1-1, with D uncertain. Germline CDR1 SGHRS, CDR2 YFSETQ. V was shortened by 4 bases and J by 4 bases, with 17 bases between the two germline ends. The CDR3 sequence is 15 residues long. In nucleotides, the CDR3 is TGCGCCAGCAGCCGCACCGGGTTGGAAGCCACTGAAGCTTTCTTT. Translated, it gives CASSRTGLEATEAFF.

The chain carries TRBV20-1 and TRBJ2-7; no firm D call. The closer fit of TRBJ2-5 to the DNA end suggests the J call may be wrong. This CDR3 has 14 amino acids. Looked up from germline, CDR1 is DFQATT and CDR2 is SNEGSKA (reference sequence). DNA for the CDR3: TGCAGTGCTAGAGAGGCTAACTCGGCAGAGACCCAGTACTTC. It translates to CSAREANSAETQYF.

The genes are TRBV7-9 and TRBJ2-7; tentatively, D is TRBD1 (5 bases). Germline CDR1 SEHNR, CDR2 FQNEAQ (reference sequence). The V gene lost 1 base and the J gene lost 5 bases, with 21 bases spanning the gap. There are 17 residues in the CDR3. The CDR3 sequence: CASSLVGQNPLGDEQYF. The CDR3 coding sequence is TGTGCCAGCAGCTTAGTTGGACAAAACCCCCTAGGAGACGAGCAGTACTTC.

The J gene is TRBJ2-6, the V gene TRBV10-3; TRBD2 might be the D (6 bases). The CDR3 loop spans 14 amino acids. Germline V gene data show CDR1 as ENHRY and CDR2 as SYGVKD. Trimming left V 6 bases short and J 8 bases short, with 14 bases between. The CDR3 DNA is TGTGCCATCAGGGAGCAGGAGGGGACCAACGTCCTGACTTTC. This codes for CAIREQEGTNVLTF.

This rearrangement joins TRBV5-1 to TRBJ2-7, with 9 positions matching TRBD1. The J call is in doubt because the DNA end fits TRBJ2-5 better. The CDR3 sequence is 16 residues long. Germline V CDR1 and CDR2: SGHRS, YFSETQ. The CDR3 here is CASSSAGDRVVKTQYF. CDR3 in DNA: TGCGCCAGCAGCTCCGCCGGGGACAGGGTTGTAAAGACCCAGTACTTC.

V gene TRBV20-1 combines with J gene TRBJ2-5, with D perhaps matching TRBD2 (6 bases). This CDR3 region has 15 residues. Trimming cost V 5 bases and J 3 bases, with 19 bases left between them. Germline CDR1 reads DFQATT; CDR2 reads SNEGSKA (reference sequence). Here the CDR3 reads CSAPPRASVEETQYF. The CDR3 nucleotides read TGCAGTGCTCCCCCCCGTGCTAGCGTTGAAGAGACCCAGTACTTC.

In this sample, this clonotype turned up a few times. This CDR3 reads CASSQTSGNYEQYF. Here the CDR3 DNA reads TGTGCCAGCAGCCAGACTAGCGGAAACTACGAGCAGTACTTC. V is TRBV6-6 and J is TRBJ2-7; 9 nucleotides align to TRBD2. The CDR3 length is 14 residues. CDR1 and CDR2 (germline): MNHNY, SVGAGI (reference sequence). J gave up 3 bases and V 6 bases, and 6 bases lay outside the gene matches.

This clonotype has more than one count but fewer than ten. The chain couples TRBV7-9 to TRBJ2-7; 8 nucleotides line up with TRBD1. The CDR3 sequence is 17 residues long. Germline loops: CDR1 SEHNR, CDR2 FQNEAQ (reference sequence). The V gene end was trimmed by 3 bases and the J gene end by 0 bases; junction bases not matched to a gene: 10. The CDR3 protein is CASSFGTGFFSSYEQYF. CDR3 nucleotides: TGTGCCAGCAGCTTCGGGACAGGCTTTTTTAGCTCCTACGAGCAGTACTTC.

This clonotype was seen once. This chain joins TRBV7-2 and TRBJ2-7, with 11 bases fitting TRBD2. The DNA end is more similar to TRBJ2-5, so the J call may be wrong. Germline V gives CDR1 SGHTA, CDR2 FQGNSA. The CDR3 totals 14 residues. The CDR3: CASSRSGGEETQYF. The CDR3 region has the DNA TGTGCCAGCAGCCGTAGCGGGGGGGAGGAGACCCAGTACTTC.

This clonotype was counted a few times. The CDR3 spells CASSQALEYEQYF. The DNA of the CDR3 is TGCGCCAGCAGCCAAGCTTTAGAGTACGAGCAGTACTTC. The V and J genes are TRBV4-1 and TRBJ2-7; no clear D gene. V dropped 1 base and J dropped 4 bases, with 8 bases sitting between them. The CDR3 contains 13 residues. CDR1 MGHRA and CDR2 YSYEKL come from the germline V gene.

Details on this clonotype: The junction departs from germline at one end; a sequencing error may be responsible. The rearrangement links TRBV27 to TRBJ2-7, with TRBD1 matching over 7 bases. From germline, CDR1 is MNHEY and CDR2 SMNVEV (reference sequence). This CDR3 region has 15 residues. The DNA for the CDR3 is TGTGCCAGCAGTTCTTTTTCGGGACAGACCTACGGGCAGTACTTC. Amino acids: CASSSFSGQTYGQYF.

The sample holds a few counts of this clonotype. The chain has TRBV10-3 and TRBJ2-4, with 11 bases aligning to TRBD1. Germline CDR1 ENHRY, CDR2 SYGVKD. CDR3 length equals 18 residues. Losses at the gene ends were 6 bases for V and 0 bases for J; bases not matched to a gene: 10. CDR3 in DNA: TGTGCCATCAGCCCGGGACAGGGGGATTTCTCAGCCAAAAACATTCAGTACTTC. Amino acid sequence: CAISPGQGDFSAKNIQYF.

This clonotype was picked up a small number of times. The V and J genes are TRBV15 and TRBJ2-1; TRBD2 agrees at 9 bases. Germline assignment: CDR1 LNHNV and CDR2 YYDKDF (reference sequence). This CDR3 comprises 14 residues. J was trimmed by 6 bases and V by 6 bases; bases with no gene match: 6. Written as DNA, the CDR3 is TGTGCCACCAGATCGACTAGCGGAATCAATGAGCAGTTCTTC. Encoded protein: CATRSTSGINEQFF.

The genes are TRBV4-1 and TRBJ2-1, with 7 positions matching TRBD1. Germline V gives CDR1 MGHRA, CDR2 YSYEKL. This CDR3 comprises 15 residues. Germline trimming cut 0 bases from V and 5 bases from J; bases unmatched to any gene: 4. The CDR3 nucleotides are TGCGCCAGCAGCCAAGACGGCAGGGGGAACAATGAGCAGTTCTTC. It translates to CASSQDGRGNNEQFF.

The CDR3 reads CASSLGPGKTYEQYF. The CDR3 region has the DNA TGTGCCAGCAGCTTAGGGCCAGGAAAGACCTACGAGCAGTACTTC. The chain recombines TRBV11-2 with TRBJ2-7; no definite D call. Looked up from germline, CDR1 is SGHAT and CDR2 is FQNNGV. The CDR3 contains 15 residues. The ends were cut back, 1 base at V and 2 bases at J, with 12 bases in the middle.

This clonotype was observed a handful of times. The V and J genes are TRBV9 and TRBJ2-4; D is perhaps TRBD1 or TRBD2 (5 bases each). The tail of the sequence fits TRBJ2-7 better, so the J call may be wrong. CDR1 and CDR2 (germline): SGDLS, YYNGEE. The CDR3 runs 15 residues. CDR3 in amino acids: CASSPSGTRTYEQYF. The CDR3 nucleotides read TGTGCCAGCAGCCCATCCGGGACCCGCACCTACGAGCAGTACTTC.

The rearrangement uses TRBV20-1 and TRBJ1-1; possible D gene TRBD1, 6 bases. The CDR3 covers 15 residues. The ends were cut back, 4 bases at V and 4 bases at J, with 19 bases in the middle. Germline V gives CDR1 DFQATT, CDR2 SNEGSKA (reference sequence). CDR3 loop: CSAIATRRGGTEAFF. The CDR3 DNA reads TGCAGTGCTATCGCGACCCGAAGGGGGGGCACTGAAGCTTTCTTT.

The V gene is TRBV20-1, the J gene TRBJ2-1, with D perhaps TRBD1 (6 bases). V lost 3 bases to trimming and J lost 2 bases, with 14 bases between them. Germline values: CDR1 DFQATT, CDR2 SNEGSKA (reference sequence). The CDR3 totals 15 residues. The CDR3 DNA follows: TGCAGTGCTAGGTCCCTTCAGGGGCCCTACAATGAGCAGTTCTTC. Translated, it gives CSARSLQGPYNEQFF.

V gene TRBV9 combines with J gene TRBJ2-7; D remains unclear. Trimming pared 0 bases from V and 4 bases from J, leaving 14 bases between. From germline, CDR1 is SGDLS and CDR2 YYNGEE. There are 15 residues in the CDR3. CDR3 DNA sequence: TGTGCCAGCAGCGTAGGGGTGGGAACGAATTACGAGCAGTACTTC. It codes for CASSVGVGTNYEQYF.

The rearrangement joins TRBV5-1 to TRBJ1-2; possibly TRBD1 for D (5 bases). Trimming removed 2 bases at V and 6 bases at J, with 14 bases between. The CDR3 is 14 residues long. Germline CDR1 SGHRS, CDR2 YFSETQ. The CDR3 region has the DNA TGCGCCAGCAGCTTCGACTCGCCGGGGGATGGCTACACCTTC. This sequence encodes CASSFDSPGDGYTF.

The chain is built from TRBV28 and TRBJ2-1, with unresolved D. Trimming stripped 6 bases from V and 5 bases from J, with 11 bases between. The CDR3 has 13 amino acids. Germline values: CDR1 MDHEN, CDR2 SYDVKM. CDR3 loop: CASRAGPNNEQFF. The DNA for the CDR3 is TGTGCCAGCAGGGCCGGGCCAAACAATGAGCAGTTCTTC.

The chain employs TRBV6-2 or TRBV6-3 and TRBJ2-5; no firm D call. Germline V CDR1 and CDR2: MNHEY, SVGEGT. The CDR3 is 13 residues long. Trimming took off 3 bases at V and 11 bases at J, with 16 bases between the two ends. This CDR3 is CASSYVSWNEQYF. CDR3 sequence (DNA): TGTGCCAGCAGTTATGTTAGCTGGAATGAGCAGTACTTC.